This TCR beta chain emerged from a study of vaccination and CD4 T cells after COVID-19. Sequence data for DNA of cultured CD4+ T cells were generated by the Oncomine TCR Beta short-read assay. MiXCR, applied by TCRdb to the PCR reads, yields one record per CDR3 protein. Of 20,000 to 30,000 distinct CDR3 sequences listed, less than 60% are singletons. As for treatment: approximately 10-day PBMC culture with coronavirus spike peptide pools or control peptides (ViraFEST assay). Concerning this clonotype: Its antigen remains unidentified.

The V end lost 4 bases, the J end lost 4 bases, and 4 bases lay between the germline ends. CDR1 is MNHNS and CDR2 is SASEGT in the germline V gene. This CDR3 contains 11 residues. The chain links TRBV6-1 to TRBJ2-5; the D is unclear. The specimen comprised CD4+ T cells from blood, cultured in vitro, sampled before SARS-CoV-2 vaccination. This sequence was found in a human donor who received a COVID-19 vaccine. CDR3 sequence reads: CASSGVETQYF. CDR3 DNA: TGTGCCAGCAGTGGGGTAGAGACCCAGTACTTC.